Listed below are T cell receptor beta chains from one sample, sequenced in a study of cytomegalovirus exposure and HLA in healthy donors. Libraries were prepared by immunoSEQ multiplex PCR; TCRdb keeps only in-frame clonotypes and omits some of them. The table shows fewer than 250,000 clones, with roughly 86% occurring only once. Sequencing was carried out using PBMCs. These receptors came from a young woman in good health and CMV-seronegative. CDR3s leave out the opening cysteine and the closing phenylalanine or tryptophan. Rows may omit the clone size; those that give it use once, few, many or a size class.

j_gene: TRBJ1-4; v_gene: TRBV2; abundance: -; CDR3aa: ASSSRGQGAFVF
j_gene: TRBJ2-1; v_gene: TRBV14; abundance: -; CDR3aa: ASSQPGGLHEQF
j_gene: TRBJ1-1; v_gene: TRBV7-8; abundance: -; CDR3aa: ASSLEYRAF
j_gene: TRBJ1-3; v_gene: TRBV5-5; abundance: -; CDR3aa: ASSRWAPGYGYGNTIY
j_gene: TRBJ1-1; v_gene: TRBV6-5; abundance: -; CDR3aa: ASSYLDRVSEAF
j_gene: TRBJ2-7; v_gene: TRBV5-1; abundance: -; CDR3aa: ASSSLEPGSLAYEQY
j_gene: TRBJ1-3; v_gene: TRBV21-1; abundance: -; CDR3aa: ASSKEEGRGPGNTIY
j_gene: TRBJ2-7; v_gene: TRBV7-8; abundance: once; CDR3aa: ASSLELAGVYEQY
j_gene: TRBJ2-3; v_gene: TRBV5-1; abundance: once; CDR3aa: ASSLPPEAAELTDTQY
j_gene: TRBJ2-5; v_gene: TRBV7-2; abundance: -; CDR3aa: ASSLGPGTSGPGTQY
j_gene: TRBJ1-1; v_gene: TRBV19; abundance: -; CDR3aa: ASREAGTGTSVNTEAF